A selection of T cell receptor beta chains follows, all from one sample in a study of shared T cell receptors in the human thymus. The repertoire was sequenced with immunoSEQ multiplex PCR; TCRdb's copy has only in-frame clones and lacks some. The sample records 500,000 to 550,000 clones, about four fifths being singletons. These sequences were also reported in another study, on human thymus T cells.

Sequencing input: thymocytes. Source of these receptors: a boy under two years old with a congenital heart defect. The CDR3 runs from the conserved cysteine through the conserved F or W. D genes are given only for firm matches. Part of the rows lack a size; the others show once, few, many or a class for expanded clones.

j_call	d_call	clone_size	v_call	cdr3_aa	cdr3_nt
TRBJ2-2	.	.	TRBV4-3	CASSPGLARDTGELFF	TGCGCCAGCAGCCCCGGGCTAGCGCGGGACACCGGGGAGCTGTTTTTT
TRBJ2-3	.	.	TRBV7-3	CASSPGHGTDTQYF	TGTGCCAGCAGCCCTGGACATGGGACAGATACGCAGTATTTT
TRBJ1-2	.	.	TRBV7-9	CASSLGRGSQIGYTF	TGTGCCAGCAGCTTAGGTAGAGGGAGCCAAATTGGCTACACCTTC
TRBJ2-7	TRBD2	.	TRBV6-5	CASRARTSPYEQYF	TGTGCCAGCAGGGCCCGGACTAGTCCCTACGAGCAGTACTTC
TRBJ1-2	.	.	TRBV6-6	CASSPRQNGYTF	TGTGCCAGCAGTCCCCGACAGAATGGCTACACCTTC
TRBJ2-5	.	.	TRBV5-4	CASSRTQGGSLETQYF	TGTGCCAGCAGCCGCACGCAGGGTGGATCCCTAGAGACCCAGTACTTC
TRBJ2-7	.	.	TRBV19	CASSISPGREQYF	TGTGCCAGTAGTATTTCCCCGGGTAGGGAGCAGTACTTC
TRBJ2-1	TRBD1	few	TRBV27	CASSLPGGQTKPYNEQFF	TGTGCCAGCAGTTTACCTGGGGGACAGACAAAACCTTACAATGAGCAGTTCTTC
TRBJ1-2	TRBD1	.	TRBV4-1	CASSQVWTGGLIGYTF	TGCGCCAGCAGCCAAGTTTGGACAGGGGGCCTGATCGGCTACACCTTC
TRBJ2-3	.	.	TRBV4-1	CASSRRQAARLERREADTQYF	TGCGCCAGCAGCCGACGTCAGGCGGCGCGTTTAGAGCGCAGGGAAGCAGATACGCAGTATTTT
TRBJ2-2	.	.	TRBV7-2	CASSPYASDTGELFF	TGTGCCAGCAGCCCCTACGCATCTGACACCGGGGAGCTGTTTTTT
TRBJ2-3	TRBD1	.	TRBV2	CASSWTGGTDTQYF	TGTGCCAGCAGTTGGACAGGGGGCACAGATACGCAGTATTTT
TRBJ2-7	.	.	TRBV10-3	CAISESLAPSEQYF	TGTGCCATCAGTGAGTCGCTAGCTCCCTCCGAGCAGTACTTC
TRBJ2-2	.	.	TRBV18	CASPLWQGLNTGELFF	TGTGCCAGCCCGCTCTGGCAGGGCCTTAACACCGGGGAGCTGTTTTTT
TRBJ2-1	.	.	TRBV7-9	CASSLPHPSRPSSYNEQFF	TGTGCCAGCAGCTTACCCCACCCTTCGCGCCCGAGCTCCTACAATGAGCAGTTCTTC